The 27 T cell receptor beta chains presented below share a single source sample, sequenced in a study of cytomegalovirus exposure and HLA in healthy donors. 13 Jbeta primers and 60 Vbeta primers were used for the PCR. Only in-frame clones appear in the TCRdb table, and some are missing; sequencing was by immunoSEQ multiplex PCR. Recorded for this sample: some 200,000 clones. Input material: PBMCs. All receptors derive from a girl aged 2-10 years in good health and CMV-seropositive.

The chain links TRBV5-1 to TRBJ1-2; D possibly corresponds to TRBD1 (5 bases). The V gene lost 2 bases and the J gene lost 2 bases, with 7 bases spanning the gap. Germline lookup yields CDR1 SGHRS and CDR2 YFSETQ. CDR3 length: 13 amino acids. This CDR3 is CASSLGENYGYTF. The CDR3 DNA reads TGCGCCAGCAGCTTAGGGGAAAACTATGGCTACACCTTC.

This chain connects TRBV4-1 to TRBJ1-3; TRBD1 matches 9 bases. The V segment lost 4 bases and the J segment 2 bases; nucleotides outside the gene matches: 21. Per the germline V gene, CDR1 is MGHRA and CDR2 is YSYEKL. This CDR3 contains 21 residues. As DNA, the CDR3 is TGCGCCAGCAGCCGACTAAGTGTCGGACAGGGGACAAATATCGCTGGAAACACCATATATTTT. Translated, it gives CASSRLSVGQGTNIAGNTIYF.

The rearrangement links TRBV7-2 to TRBJ2-7, with 14 nucleotides matching TRBD2. The length of the CDR3 is 17 residues. Germline V lookup: CDR1 SGHTA, CDR2 FQGNSA. Trimming cost V 6 bases and J 0 bases; bases outside gene matches: 7. CDR3 in amino acids: CASSFTGTSGGSYEQYF. DNA for the CDR3: TGTGCCAGCAGTTTCACTGGGACTAGCGGGGGCTCCTACGAGCAGTACTTC.

V and J are TRBV27 and TRBJ2-7, with D unclear. Trimming cost V 3 bases and J 3 bases, with 3 bases left between them. The V gene's germline CDR1 is MNHEY and CDR2 SMNVEV (reference sequence). The CDR3 extends over 11 amino acids. CDR3 sequence (DNA): TGTGCCAGCAGTTTCGTCTACGAGCAGTACTTC. Amino acid sequence: CASSFVYEQYF.

The chain uses TRBV2 and TRBJ1-1, with 10 bases matching TRBD1. V trimming: 8 bases; J trimming: 4 bases; junction bases outside the gene matches: 4. Germline-derived CDR1 and CDR2 are SNHLY and FYNNEI. The CDR3 runs 13 residues. CDR3 region: CASLGQGTTEAFF. The CDR3 nucleotides are TGTGCCAGCTTGGGACAGGGGACCACTGAAGCTTTCTTT.

As regards this clone: Other nucleotide sequences from this sample produce the same CDR3. V is TRBV4-2 and J is TRBJ1-1; D possibly corresponds to TRBD1 (5 bases). Germline V gives CDR1 LGHNA, CDR2 YNFKEQ. The CDR3 spans 15 residues. The chain's CDR3 is CATTGTDILNTEAFF. CDR3 nucleotides: TGTGCTACCACAGGAACCGACATTCTGAACACTGAAGCTTTCTTT.

This chain links TRBV28 with TRBJ1-2; possible D gene TRBD1, 6 bases. The CDR3 contains 13 residues. V lost 5 bases to trimming and J lost 4 bases, with 11 bases between them. Per germline, CDR1 MDHEN and CDR2 SYDVKM. CDR3 DNA: TGTGCCAGCAGTCCCCCGGACAGCTATGGCTACACCTTC. Residues: CASSPPDSYGYTF.

The chain couples TRBV6-1 to TRBJ1-4, with D possibly TRBD1 on 6 matching bases. This CDR3 has 16 residues. Germline-derived CDR1 and CDR2 are MNHNS and SASEGT. V shed 4 bases and J shed 8 bases, with 20 bases lying between them. In nucleotides, the CDR3 is TGTGCCAGCAGTGTGAGTTTGGGGGCTAAGGCGGAAAAACTGTTTTTT. It is translated as CASSVSLGAKAEKLFF.

This chain joins TRBV15 and TRBJ1-4, with 11 positions matching TRBD1. Germline V gives CDR1 LNHNV, CDR2 YYDKDF (reference sequence). The CDR3 spans 15 residues. J gave up 8 bases and V 5 bases, and 7 bases lay outside the gene matches. The CDR3 protein is CATSPRTGGDEKLFF. For the CDR3, the DNA is TGTGCCACCAGCCCCCGGACAGGGGGCGACGAAAAACTGTTTTTT.

V is TRBV10-3 and J is TRBJ1-5, with TRBD1 as a possible D gene (5 bases). This CDR3 comprises 17 residues. Germline loops: CDR1 ENHRY, CDR2 SYGVKD. V lost 0 bases and J lost 5, with 17 bases in between. The CDR3 region has the DNA TGTGCCATCAGTGAGTCCCGTGGATTAAGGGGTGATCAGCCCCAGCATTTT. It is translated as CAISESRGLRGDQPQHF.

The V and J genes are TRBV27 and TRBJ2-7, with TRBD2 matching over 14 bases. V lost 3 bases and J lost 0; bases outside the gene matches: 1. This CDR3 region has 16 residues. Germline values: CDR1 MNHEY, CDR2 SMNVEV (reference sequence). The CDR3 nucleotides are TGTGCCAGCAGTTTCGGGACTAGCGGGAGCTCCTACGAGCAGTACTTC. Translated, it gives CASSFGTSGSSYEQYF.

This chain uses TRBV30 with TRBJ2-7; D is perhaps TRBD1 (6 bases). There are 12 residues in the CDR3. Trimming stripped 7 bases from V and 2 bases from J, with 12 bases between. In germline, CDR1 is GTSNPN, CDR2 SVGIG (reference sequence). The CDR3 reads CALTGRAYEQYF. The CDR3 nucleotides read TGTGCCTTGACAGGCAGAGCCTACGAGCAGTACTTC.

V gene TRBV27 combines with J gene TRBJ1-2; D remains unclear. The CDR3 contains 13 residues. V dropped 7 bases and J dropped 11 bases, with 20 bases sitting between them. Germline V gene lookup returns CDR1 MNHEY and CDR2 SMNVEV (reference sequence). The DNA for the CDR3 is TGTGCCAGCACCGACACTTATTTTGGAACTTACACCTTC. Translation: CASTDTYFGTYTF.

The chain uses TRBV4-1 and TRBJ2-7, with D maybe TRBD1 (6 bases). V lost 4 bases and J lost 5, with 27 bases in between. Germline V gives CDR1 MGHRA, CDR2 YSYEKL. The CDR3 is 18 amino acids. For the CDR3, the DNA is TGCGCCAGCAGCCCCTTACAGGGAGTAACCCCACTTGTGGACGAGCAGTACTTC. Its protein is CASSPLQGVTPLVDEQYF.

This chain uses TRBV27 with TRBJ1-5; TRBD1 might be the D (5 bases). Trimming left V 8 bases short and J 7 bases short, with 9 bases between. The germline V gene encodes CDR1 MNHEY and CDR2 SMNVEV (reference sequence). The CDR3 has 11 residues. The CDR3 DNA is TGTGCCAGCGGACCAGGGCAGCCCCAGCATTTT. Its translation: CASGPGQPQHF.

The V call is TRBV5-1, the J call TRBJ1-2, with D possibly matching TRBD1 (6 bases). This CDR3 is 15 amino acids long. Germline-derived CDR1 and CDR2 are SGHRS and YFSETQ. The V end was cut by 2 bases, the J end by 3 bases, with 14 bases between. The CDR3 reads CASSFISDRDYGYTF. The CDR3 nucleotides are TGCGCCAGCAGCTTTATTTCGGACAGAGACTATGGCTACACCTTC.

V is TRBV29-1 and J is TRBJ1-1; TRBD1 matches at 7 bases. Trimming cost V 6 bases and J 1 base; bases outside gene matches: 2. The germline V gene encodes CDR1 SQVTM and CDR2 ANQGSEA. The CDR3 length is 12 residues. The CDR3 here is CSVRQGNTEAFF. The CDR3 nucleotides read TGCAGCGTCCGACAGGGGAACACTGAAGCTTTCTTT.

The chain couples TRBV5-1 to TRBJ2-5, with 8 positions matching TRBD1. The DNA end is more similar to TRBJ2-7, so the J call may be wrong. The CDR3 has 16 residues. CDR1 and CDR2 (germline): SGHRS, YFSETQ. The CDR3 spells CASSPERDRLFYEQYF. The CDR3 DNA follows: TGCGCCAGCAGCCCTGAACGGGACAGGTTATTCTACGAGCAGTACTTC.

The rearrangement joins TRBV6-5 to TRBJ2-3; 9 nucleotides agree with TRBD2. CDR3 length: 15 amino acids. The germline V gene encodes CDR1 MNHEY and CDR2 SVGAGI. The J segment lost 4 bases and the V segment lost 2 bases, leaving 4 bases of the junction unmatched. CDR3 protein: CASSYGIAGADTQYF. CDR3 in DNA: TGTGCCAGCAGTTACGGAATAGCGGGAGCAGATACGCAGTATTTT.

This chain joins TRBV7-9 and TRBJ1-1; the D gene is possibly TRBD1 (6 bases). With 6 bases removed from V and 5 bases from J, the gap between germline ends came to 10 bases. This CDR3 comprises 12 residues. CDR1 and CDR2 (germline): SEHNR, FQNEAQ (reference sequence). The chain's CDR3 is CASSRQATEAFF. CDR3 bases: TGTGCCAGCAGTCGACAGGCGACTGAAGCTTTCTTT.

The chain's CDR3 is CASNTGVREQYF. In DNA form, the CDR3 reads TGTGCCAGCAACACAGGGGTTCGCGAGCAGTACTTC. This rearrangement joins TRBV25-1 to TRBJ2-7, with 7 positions matching TRBD1. With 7 bases clipped from V and 6 bases from J, the junction kept 6 bases outside the gene matches. The CDR3 is 12 amino acids. Per germline, CDR1 MGHDK and CDR2 SYGVNS.

The chain recombines TRBV5-1 with TRBJ1-1; TRBD1 matches 7 bases. This CDR3 comprises 13 residues. With 5 bases clipped from V and 3 bases from J, the junction kept 4 bases outside the gene matches. The germline V gene has CDR1 SGHRS and CDR2 YFSETQ. The CDR3 sequence is CASRFQGDTEAFF. CDR3 DNA sequence: TGCGCCAGCAGGTTTCAGGGGGACACTGAAGCTTTCTTT.

The gene calls are TRBV7-3 and TRBJ2-3; 13 bases match TRBD2. The germline V gene has CDR1 SGHTA and CDR2 FQGTGA. CDR3 length: 16 residues. With 5 bases clipped from V and 5 bases from J, the junction kept 7 bases outside the gene matches. The DNA of the CDR3 is TGTGCCAGCAGCCTCTCACTAGCGGGAGGGAGAGATACGCAGTATTTT. Translated, it gives CASSLSLAGGRDTQYF.

The CDR3 DNA follows: TGTGCCAGCAGTTTATTCCCGGGACAGACGACCACGGACACTGAAGCTTTCTTT. Protein sequence: CASSLFPGQTTTDTEAFF. This chain joins TRBV27 and TRBJ1-1; 7 nucleotides agree with TRBD1. The CDR3 spans 18 residues. Germline V gene sequence: CDR1 MNHEY, CDR2 SMNVEV (reference sequence). V shed 1 base, J shed 3 bases, and the junction held 14 bases outside the gene matches.

V is TRBV5-4 and J is TRBJ2-3; D is ambiguous. This CDR3 has 14 amino acids. The V and J ends lost 4 bases and 4 bases respectively, with 13 bases between them. CDR1 SGHNT and CDR2 YYREEE come from the germline V gene (reference sequence). CDR3 DNA sequence: TGTGCCAGCAGCCTCCCAAGCAAACCAGATACGCAGTATTTT. This codes for CASSLPSKPDTQYF.

The rearrangement uses TRBV28 and TRBJ2-6, with 7 bases aligning to TRBD1. CDR3 length equals 19 residues. The V and J ends lost 5 bases and 0 bases, in that order; junction bases with no gene match: 13. CDR1 and CDR2 (germline): MDHEN, SYDVKM. CDR3 nucleotide sequence: TGTGCCAGCAGTGGGGGACCCGGGACAGTCCTCTCTGGGGCCAACGTCCTGACTTTC. Its translation is CASSGGPGTVLSGANVLTF.

The chain is built from TRBV28 and TRBJ2-7; 13 bases match TRBD2. The CDR3 runs 17 residues. With 5 bases clipped from V and 1 base from J, the junction kept 8 bases outside the gene matches. Per germline, CDR1 MDHEN and CDR2 SYDVKM. DNA for the CDR3: TGTGCCAGCAGTCAGCATTCGGGACTAGCGGGATCCTACGAGCAGTACTTC. Translated, it gives CASSQHSGLAGSYEQYF.